This is a list of T cell receptor beta chains from one sample in a study of Ad26.COV2.S vaccination and SARS-CoV-2 variants. Produced via immunoSEQ multiplex PCR; TCRdb's table is partial and in-frame only. The table shows about 350,000 clones, with less than 90% occurring only once. The sequencing used peripheral blood, collected in a trial of Ad26.COV2.S vaccine versus placebo. The origin of the receptors is a person between 18 and 65 years old who received the Ad26.COV2.S COVID-19 vaccine or a placebo. Both conserved end residues are part of each CDR3. Each record gives: V gene, CDR3 protein.

TRBV4-1,CASSRTSGGGRKETQYF
TRBV2,CASSMDRGVFF
TRBV5-6,CASSLAGLPGTQYF
TRBV20-1,CSASEAVNTEAFF
TRBV10-2,CASNGQGAVTEAFF
TRBV3-1/TRBV3-2,CASSQEGQGASYEQYF
TRBV12-3/TRBV12-4,CASSLREGEKLFF
TRBV7-9,CASSDSGGSDTQYF
TRBV7-2,CASSYPGTSSDTQYF
TRBV2,CASSEEISAETQYF
TRBV19,CASRNRGYEQYF
TRBV10-3,CAISDRTGGGTDTQYF
TRBV2,CASSEFKGPEAFF
TRBV12-5,CASGLCGQGKGSQETQYF
TRBV10-3,CAISESQQRNEQFF
TRBV6-5,CASSRGMDSPLHF
TRBV7-2,CASSPLAGGIGDTQYF